There are many counts of the clone carrying this T cell receptor beta chain. The antigen is not known. The CDR3 has 14 residues. CDR1 is SGHAT, CDR2 FQNNGV, per germline. With 0 bases removed from V and 4 bases from J, the gap between germline ends came to 10 bases. To make TCR beta libraries, researchers used iRepertoire HTBI primers and Arm-PCR of CDR3 regions. TCRdb re-derived calls from the multiplex PCR reads in MiXCR, one entry per CDR3 protein. Of about 540,000 distinct CDR3 sequences listed, 13% are singletons. The data were taken from a study of regulatory T cells in long-lasting Graves disease. Study information: Antithyroid drug use was under 3 months in newly diagnosed Graves' patients.

The time point is: newly diagnosed GD, antithyroid drugs for less than 3 months. The TCR library was prepared using RNA isolated from PBMCs. Points from the study as a whole: When disease was persistent, TRBV28, TRBJ1-2 and TRBJ2-5 were the favored segments.

These data were also reused for a study on T cells in Graves' hyperthyroidism and ophthalmopathy. That source notes: Diagnostic decisions used clinical symptoms, serum thyroxine and TRAb, thyroid ultrasound and orbital computed tomography.

This clonotype originated in a man aged 30-40 years with Graves disease. The chain joins TRBV11-2 to TRBJ2-7; D gene uncertain. The sequencing here drew on peripheral blood mononuclear cells (PBMCs), taken at new diagnosis, from a patient treated with antithyroid drugs. CDR3 nucleotide sequence: TGTGCCAGCAGCTTAGAAGGGTTAAGATACGAGCAGTACTTC. This sequence encodes CASSLEGLRYEQYF.